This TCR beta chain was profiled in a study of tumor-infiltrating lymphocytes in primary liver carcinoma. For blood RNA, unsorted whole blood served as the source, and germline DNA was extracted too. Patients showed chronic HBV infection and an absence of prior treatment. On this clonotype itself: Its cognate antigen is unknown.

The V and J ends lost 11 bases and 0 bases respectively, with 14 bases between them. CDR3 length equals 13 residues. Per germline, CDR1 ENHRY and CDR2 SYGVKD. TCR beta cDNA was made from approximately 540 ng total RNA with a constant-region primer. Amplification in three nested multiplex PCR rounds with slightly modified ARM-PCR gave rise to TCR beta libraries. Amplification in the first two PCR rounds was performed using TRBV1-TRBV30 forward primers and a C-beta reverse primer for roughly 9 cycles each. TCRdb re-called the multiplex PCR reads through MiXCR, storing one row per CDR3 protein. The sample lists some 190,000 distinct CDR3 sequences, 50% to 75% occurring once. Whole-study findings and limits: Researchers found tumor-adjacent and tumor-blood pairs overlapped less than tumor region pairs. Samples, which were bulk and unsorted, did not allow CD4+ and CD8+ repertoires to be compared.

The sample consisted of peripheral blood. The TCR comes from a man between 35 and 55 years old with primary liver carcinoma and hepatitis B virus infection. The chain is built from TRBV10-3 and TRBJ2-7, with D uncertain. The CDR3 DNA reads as TGTGCCGCCTCGGGCACGAGCTCCTACGAGCAGTACTTC. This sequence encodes CAASGTSSYEQYF.